This is a list of T cell receptor beta chains from one sample in a study of T cell changes during pregnancy in multiple sclerosis. Profiled with immunoSEQ multiplex PCR; TCRdb holds only in-frame clones, not every one. This table holds 45,000 to 60,000 clones, around 90% found once. The sample was CD4+ T cells from peripheral blood mononuclear cells, taken after pregnancy. These receptors came from a female donor in good health, enrolled as a control in a pregnancy study. The CDR3 runs from the conserved cysteine through the conserved F or W. The order of the fields is D gene, J gene, V gene, clone size, CDR3 protein, CDR3 DNA. The D gene is left open where the match is weak. Only part of the rows carry a size: once, few, many, or a class if the clone is expanded.

>.|TRBJ1-2|TRBV6-5|.
CASRASYGYTF
TGTGCCAGCAGGGCAAGCTATGGCTACACCTTC
>.|TRBJ1-1|TRBV7-3|.
CASSSGRANTEAFF
TGTGCCAGCAGCTCCGGGAGAGCGAACACTGAAGCTTTCTTT
>.|TRBJ2-3|TRBV5-4|.
CASSLARERTDTQYF
TGTGCCAGCAGCTTGGCCCGAGAGAGAACAGATACGCAGTATTTT
>TRBD1|TRBJ2-5|TRBV6-6|.
CASSAQGVGTQYF
TGTGCCAGCAGTGCCCAGGGGGTTGGGACCCAGTACTTC
>TRBD1|TRBJ2-1|TRBV7-6|.
CASSGDRGSSKEQFF
TGTGCCAGCAGCGGAGACAGGGGGTCTTCGAAGGAGCAGTTCTTC
>TRBD1|TRBJ1-2|TRBV6-5|.
CASRTQGRANGYTF
TGTGCCAGCAGAACACAGGGGAGAGCTAATGGCTACACCTTC
>.|TRBJ2-1|TRBV27|.
CASRDGRLASPGEQFF
TGTGCCAGCAGAGACGGACGGCTAGCGAGCCCTGGTGAGCAGTTCTTC
>TRBD2|TRBJ2-3|TRBV7-3|.
CASSPSGLPDTQYF
TGTGCCAGCAGCCCTAGCGGGTTACCAGATACGCAGTATTTT
>.|TRBJ1-2|TRBV19|.
CASSIGLDSGYTF
TGTGCCAGTAGTATCGGTCTGGACAGTGGCTACACCTTC
>.|TRBJ2-7|TRBV27|.
CASTSRNRNEQYF
TGTGCCAGCACCTCTCGGAACAGAAACGAGCAGTACTTC
>.|TRBJ2-6|TRBV9|.
CASSSQGAPRGANVLTF
TGTGCCAGCAGCTCCCAAGGGGCCCCCCGGGGGGCCAACGTCCTGACTTTC
>TRBD1|TRBJ1-2|TRBV6-5|.
CASTQAGTGGGYTF
TGTGCCAGCACCCAGGCCGGGACAGGGGGTGGCTACACCTTC
>.|TRBJ2-3|TRBV21-1|.
CASSKVERSIDNPTDTQYF
TGTGCCAGCAGCAAAGTGGAGCGGTCCATCGACAACCCCACAGATACGCAGTATTTT
>.|TRBJ2-7|TRBV30|.
CAWTGSISTYEQYF
TGTGCCTGGACAGGGTCCATAAGTACCTACGAGCAGTACTTC
>TRBD2|TRBJ2-1|TRBV6-5|.
CATMGGGAGPNEQFF
TGTGCCACCATGGGCGGGGGGGCTGGTCCCAATGAGCAGTTCTTC
>TRBD2|TRBJ2-3|TRBV5-4|.
CASSRSAGVSTDTQYF
TGTGCCAGCAGTAGATCAGCGGGGGTGAGCACAGATACGCAGTATTTT
>TRBD2|TRBJ2-5|TRBV5-1|.
CASSSGGLAGKHAIQETQYF
TGCGCCAGCAGCTCTGGCGGTCTAGCGGGAAAGCATGCGATCCAAGAGACCCAGTACTTC
>TRBD1|TRBJ1-4|TRBV15|.
CATRGIRGPRGELFF
TGTGCCACCAGAGGGATCAGGGGGCCCCGTGGGGAACTGTTTTTT
>.|TRBJ1-5|TRBV19|.
CASSIDRDQPQHF
TGTGCCAGTAGTATAGACAGGGATCAGCCCCAGCATTTT
>.|TRBJ2-5|TRBV4-1|.
CASSQGGRDQETQYF
TGCGCCAGCAGCCAAGGAGGCAGGGACCAAGAGACCCAGTACTTC
>TRBD1|TRBJ1-5|TRBV30|.
CAWTHRGDQPQHF
TGTGCCTGGACCCACAGGGGCGATCAGCCCCAGCATTTT
>.|TRBJ2-6|TRBV28|.
CASGGGHSGANVLTF
TGTGCCAGCGGGGGCGGGCATTCTGGGGCCAACGTCCTGACTTTC
>TRBD1|TRBJ2-1|TRBV12-5|.
CASALSRDREQFF
TGTGCTAGTGCCCTCTCCCGGGACAGGGAGCAGTTCTTC
>.|TRBJ1-4|TRBV5-1|.
CASSLQGGSTNEKLFF
TGCGCCAGCAGCCTACAGGGAGGGTCGACTAATGAAAAACTGTTTTTT
>TRBD2|TRBJ2-2|TRBV7-9|.
CASRIAGRKGTGELFF
TGTGCCAGCAGAATAGCGGGGAGAAAAGGGACCGGGGAGCTGTTTTTT
>.|TRBJ1-4|TRBV19|.
CASGSIGGTNEKLFF
TGTGCCAGTGGGTCCATCGGGGGAACTAATGAAAAACTGTTTTTT
>.|TRBJ2-5|TRBV2|.
CASSRDFLTGTQYF
TGTGCCAGCAGTAGGGACTTCCTGACGGGGACCCAGTACTTC
>TRBD2|TRBJ2-1|TRBV5-6|.
CASSLTSGEQFF
TGTGCCAGCAGCCTGACTAGCGGGGAGCAGTTCTTC
>TRBD1|TRBJ1-2|TRBV19|.
CASSGTGAYGYTF
TGTGCCAGTAGTGGGACAGGTGCCTATGGCTACACCTTC
>.|TRBJ2-7|TRBV28|.
CASSSQRTRLYEQYF
TGTGCCAGCAGCTCTCAAAGGACTCGCCTTTACGAGCAGTACTTC
>.|TRBJ2-2|TRBV6-1|.
CASIRTWETGELFF
TGTGCCAGCATTCGGACTTGGGAGACCGGGGAGCTGTTTTTT
>TRBD2|TRBJ2-1|TRBV9|.
CASSGGTSGSSSYNEQFF
TGTGCCAGCAGCGGGGGGACTAGCGGGAGTTCCTCCTACAATGAGCAGTTCTTC
>.|TRBJ1-2|TRBV29-1|few
CSVADLRSGYTF
TGCAGCGTTGCTGATCTACGGAGTGGCTACACCTTC
>TRBD2|TRBJ2-3|TRBV6-5|.
CASSSSGGPADTQYF
TGTGCCAGCAGCTCTAGCGGGGGGCCCGCAGATACGCAGTATTTT
>TRBD2|TRBJ2-1|TRBV2|.
CASSVSGGTYNEQFF
TGTGCCAGCAGTGTGAGCGGGGGCACCTACAATGAGCAGTTCTTC
>TRBD1|TRBJ2-7|TRBV5-1|.
CASSLGPGQGYEQYF
TGCGCCAGCAGCTTGGGGCCGGGACAGGGCTACGAGCAGTACTTC
>.|TRBJ2-5|TRBV13|.
CASSLIRETQYF
TGTGCCAGCAGCTTAATTCGGGAGACCCAGTACTTC
>TRBD1|TRBJ1-4|TRBV5-5|.
CASRTGELEKLFF
TGTGCCAGCAGGACAGGGGAACTTGAAAAACTGTTTTTT
>TRBD2|TRBJ2-1|TRBV28|.
CASSTTGLGNNEQFF
TGTGCCAGCAGTACAACGGGACTAGGTAACAATGAGCAGTTCTTC
>.|TRBJ2-3|TRBV30|once
CAWKPISTDTQYF
TGTGCCTGGAAGCCGATCTCCACAGATACGCAGTATTTT
>TRBD1|TRBJ1-2|TRBV9|.
CASSVAGGYGYTF
TGTGCCAGCAGCGTAGCAGGGGGCTATGGCTACACCTTC
>.|TRBJ2-3|TRBV5-1|few
CASSVQDYNTDTQYF
TGCGCCAGCAGCGTACAGGACTACAACACAGATACGCAGTATTTT
>TRBD1|TRBJ2-3|TRBV7-6|.
CASSLNPGGPTATSTDTQYF
TGTGCCAGCAGCTTAAATCCAGGGGGACCAACGGCGACAAGCACAGATACGCAGTATTTT
>.|TRBJ2-2|TRBV29-1|.
CSTLNYVTGGGPPGTGELFF
TGCAGCACCCTCAACTATGTCACAGGGGGAGGGCCGCCGGGCACCGGGGAGCTGTTTTTT
>TRBD1|TRBJ1-1|TRBV6-6|.
CASSQGQGSWTEAFF
TGTGCCAGCAGCCAAGGACAGGGTAGTTGGACTGAAGCTTTCTTT
>.|TRBJ2-5|TRBV11-2|.
CASSQIRGAREETQYF
TGTGCCAGCAGCCAAATACGGGGGGCGCGGGAGGAGACCCAGTACTTC
>.|TRBJ2-7|TRBV11-1|.
CASSPPWSTYEQYF
TGTGCCAGCAGCCCACCTTGGTCTACCTACGAGCAGTACTTC
>TRBD1|TRBJ2-7|TRBV2|.
CARGQASREQYF
TGTGCCAGGGGACAGGCGTCCCGCGAGCAGTACTTC
>.|TRBJ2-1|TRBV11-2|.
CASSLEPGAYNEQFF
TGTGCCAGCAGCTTAGAACCGGGGGCCTACAATGAGCAGTTCTTC
>.|TRBJ2-5|TRBV2|few
CASSEDIETQYF
TGTGCCAGCAGTGAGGACATTGAGACCCAGTACTTC